The sequence of this T cell receptor (beta chain) was determined in a study of T-cell reconstitution after alpha-beta-depleted transplantation in children. The CDR3 is 12 amino acids. Trimming removed 6 bases at V and 4 bases at J, with 7 bases between. Germline lookup yields CDR1 SGHTA and CDR2 FQGNSA. This clonotype has a handful of counts. What it recognizes is unknown. Unique molecular identifiers were incorporated into the prepared TCRbeta library. TCRdb re-derived calls from the PCR reads in MiXCR, one entry per CDR3 protein. In the table there are roughly 500,000 distinct CDR3 sequences, about 10% of which are singletons. Study-level findings and limits: After transplant, at about two months, alpha-beta T cells were reportedly derived from several hundred expanded graft clones.

Sequences were derived from PBMCs, sampled before TCRalphabeta/CD19-depleted stem cell transplant. The sequence derives from a child aged 2 to 10 with inherited bone marrow failure, due to receive a stem cell transplant. The chain recombines TRBV7-2 with TRBJ1-3, with D maybe TRBD1 (6 bases). DNA for the CDR3: TGTGCCAGCAGTGACAGGGGAAACACCATATATTTT. Translation: CASSDRGNTIYF.